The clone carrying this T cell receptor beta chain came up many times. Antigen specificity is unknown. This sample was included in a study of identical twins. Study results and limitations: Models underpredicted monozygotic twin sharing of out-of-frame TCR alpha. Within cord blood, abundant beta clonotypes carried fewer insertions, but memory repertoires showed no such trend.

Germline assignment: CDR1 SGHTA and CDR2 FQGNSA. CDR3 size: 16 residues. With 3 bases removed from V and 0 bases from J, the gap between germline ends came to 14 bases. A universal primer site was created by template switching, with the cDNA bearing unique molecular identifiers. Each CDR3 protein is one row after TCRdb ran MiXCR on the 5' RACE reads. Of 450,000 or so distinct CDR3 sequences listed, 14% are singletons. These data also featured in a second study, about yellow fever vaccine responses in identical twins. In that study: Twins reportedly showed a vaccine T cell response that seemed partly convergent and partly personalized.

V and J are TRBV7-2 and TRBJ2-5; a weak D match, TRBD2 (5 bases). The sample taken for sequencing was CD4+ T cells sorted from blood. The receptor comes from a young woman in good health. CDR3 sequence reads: CASSFGKRRYQETQYF. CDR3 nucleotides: TGTGCCAGCAGCTTCGGAAAGCGGAGGTACCAAGAGACCCAGTACTTC. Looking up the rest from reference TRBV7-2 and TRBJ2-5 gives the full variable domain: GAGVSQSPSNKVTEKGKDVELRCDPISGHTALYWYRQSLGQGLEFLIYFQGNSAPDKSGLPSDRFSAERTGGSVSTLTIQRTQQEDSAVYLCASSFGKRRYQETQYFGPGTRLLVL.